The sequence of this T cell receptor (beta chain) was determined in a study of T cells in women clearing cervical HPV infection. Overall study: Control women cleared a single incident HPV16 infection within 12 months. Case blood was drawn when the lesion was first found; control blood after infection became undetectable.

Study results and limitations: TRBV6-7 abundance was lower in cases than controls (roughly 0.11% versus 0.16%).

Trimming removed 6 bases at V and 1 base at J, with 9 bases between. From germline, CDR1 is DFQATT and CDR2 SNEGSKA (reference sequence). The CDR3 is 13 residues long. The data were produced by immunoSEQ multiplex PCR, yet TCRdb's version contains in-frame clones alone and is incomplete. This sample's table reports roughly 37,000 clones. Comments on this clone: The antigen is unknown. Coverage ceases 3 residues before the CDR3 finishes, and the germline J gene fills in the end.

The receptor's source is a woman between 18 and 70 years old with a cervical HPV16 infection that either progressed to CIN3+ or cleared (not recorded which). This chain uses TRBV20-1 with TRBJ2-2; TRBD1 might be the D (5 bases). Specimen: blood buffy coat. The part of the CDR3 DNA that was read is TGCAGTGCCCAAACAGGGAACACCGGGGAG. This sequence encodes CSAQTGNTGE. The CDR3 as a whole reads CSAQTGNTGELFF.